The 12 T cell receptor beta chains given below trace back to one sample, sequenced in a study of T cell repertoires in cytomegalovirus infection (dated by TCRdb to about 2019). Data came from an Illumina HiSeq 1500. The public sequencing data were trimmed at Q25 with fastp and processed into clonotypes with MiXCR by TCRdb, which kept only in-frame beta chains. Rows matching on CDR3 protein sequence are summarized as one entry with the most common DNA and genes. For this sample there are around 120,000 distinct CDR3 sequences; approximately 8.8% appear just once. The ten largest clones add up to 10% of the sample. Sequenced input: PBMCs. The receptors were gathered from a human donor in good health (CMV status not recorded). Some clones in this sample may be carry-over from other donors' samples.

The sample holds many counts of this clonotype. The chain employs TRBV5-1 and TRBJ1-1; D is undetermined. Germline lookup yields CDR1 SGHRS and CDR2 YFSETQ. The V and J ends lost 1 base and 5 bases respectively, with 12 bases between them. This CDR3 is 14 amino acids long. This chain's CDR3 is CASSLSPGMTEAFF. CDR3 DNA sequence: TGCGCCAGCAGCTTGTCTCCGGGAATGACTGAAGCTTTCTTT.

This clonotype was counted ten times or more. The rearrangement uses TRBV12-3 or TRBV12-4 and TRBJ2-7; D unclear. The CDR3 spans 14 residues. The V gene lost 2 bases and the J gene lost 2 bases, with 10 bases spanning the gap. The CDR3 DNA reads as TGTGCCAGCAGTTTAACCCCTAGAACCTACGAGCAGTACTTC. Encoded protein: CASSLTPRTYEQYF.

This clonotype showed up just a few times. The genes are TRBV19 and TRBJ2-2; the D gene is possibly TRBD2 (7 bases). The CDR3 is 14 residues long. The V end lost 11 bases, the J end lost 5 bases, and 18 bases lay between the germline ends. Germline assignment: CDR1 LNHDA and CDR2 SQIVND (reference sequence). In nucleotides, the CDR3 is TGTGCCTGTAAGGGGGGGCAGGTGACCGGGGAGCTGTTTTTT. This encodes CACKGGQVTGELFF.

The genes are TRBV5-6 and TRBJ1-1; 8 nucleotides align to TRBD1. The V gene's germline CDR1 is SGHDT and CDR2 YYEEEE. The CDR3 is 12 amino acids. Trimming at V came to 8 bases and at J to 8 bases, leaving 8 bases not matched to a gene. DNA for the CDR3: TGTGCCAGTCGTACAGGGGGTTCAGAAGCTTTCTTT. Translating it yields CASRTGGSEAFF.

This clonotype was seen at least ten times. The genes are TRBV20-1 and TRBJ2-1; D possibly matches TRBD1 or TRBD2 (5 bases each). Per the germline V gene, CDR1 is DFQATT and CDR2 is SNEGSKA (reference sequence). Trimming took 6 bases from V and 6 from J, leaving 15 bases between them. CDR3 size: 13 residues. Here the CDR3 DNA reads TGCAGTGCACCCCCCGGGGCACTCAATGAGCAGTTCTTC. It translates to CSAPPGALNEQFF.

This clonotype was seen at least ten times. This rearrangement joins TRBV2 to TRBJ2-6; a weak D match, TRBD1 (6 bases). In germline, CDR1 is SNHLY, CDR2 FYNNEI. The CDR3 consists of 18 residues. Trimming pared 2 bases from V and 4 bases from J, leaving 18 bases between. Written as DNA, the CDR3 is TGTGCCAGCAGTGAACAACAGGGAGCTCTGGCGGGGGCCAACGTCCTGACTTTC. Translated: CASSEQQGALAGANVLTF. The entire variable domain, with the rest obtained from reference TRBV2 and TRBJ2-6, is as follows: EPEVTQTPSHQVTQMGQEVILRCVPISNHLYFYWYRQILGQKVEFLVSFYNNEISEKSEIFDDQFSVERPDGSNFTLKIRSTKLEDSAMYFCASSEQQGALAGANVLTFGAGSRLTVL.

This clonotype was seen many times. The chain recombines TRBV14 with TRBJ1-1; unclear D gene. V shed 0 bases and J shed 5 bases, with 7 bases lying between them. This CDR3 spans 13 amino acids. Germline CDR1 SGHDN, CDR2 FVKESK. The CDR3 region is CASSQDLRTEAFF. The CDR3 bases are TGTGCCAGCAGCCAAGATCTGCGAACTGAAGCTTTCTTT.

This clonotype has a handful of counts. This chain connects TRBV7-6 to TRBJ2-7; D assignment may be TRBD1 or TRBD2 (5 bases each). The CDR3 spans 14 residues. CDR1 and CDR2 (germline): SGHVS, FNYEAQ. Trimming pared 6 bases from V and 3 bases from J, leaving 15 bases between. The CDR3 nucleotides are TGTGCCAGCAGAATCCGGGACGGTAGCTACGAGCAGTACTTC. This gives the protein CASRIRDGSYEQYF. Based on the CDR3 plus reference TRBV7-6 and TRBJ2-7, the full variable domain is GAGVSQSPRYKVTKRGQDVALRCDPISGHVSLYWYRQALGQGPEFLTYFNYEAQQDKSGLPNDRFSAERPEGSISTLTIQRTEQRDSAMYRCASRIRDGSYEQYFGPGTRLTVT.

Ten or more counts support this clonotype. This chain uses TRBV9 with TRBJ2-5; 11 bases fit TRBD1. Germline loops: CDR1 SGDLS, CDR2 YYNGEE. J was trimmed by 4 bases and V by 2 bases; bases with no gene match: 7. This CDR3 contains 16 residues. CDR3 in DNA: TGTGCCAGCAGCGTCACCCAAGGGACAGGGGGAGAGACCCAGTACTTC. Translation gives CASSVTQGTGGETQYF.

This clonotype has a count of ten or more. V gene TRBV5-5 combines with J gene TRBJ2-7; 9 bases align to TRBD1. Germline CDR1 is SGHKS and CDR2 is YYEKEE (reference sequence). V was pared by 5 bases and J by 9 bases, with 9 bases of the junction left unmatched. The CDR3 is made up of 13 amino acids. Written as DNA, the CDR3 is TGTGCCAGCAGTTTCCTACAGGGGGCTGGGCAGTACTTC. The encoded protein is CASSFLQGAGQYF.

The CDR3 sequence is CAISEAQNTEAFF. The CDR3 DNA sequence: TGTGCCATCAGTGAGGCCCAGAACACTGAAGCTTTCTTT. The rearrangement joins TRBV10-3 to TRBJ1-1; D uncertain. This CDR3 spans 13 amino acids. V gave up 2 bases and J gave up 1 base, with 5 bases separating them. The germline V gene encodes CDR1 ENHRY and CDR2 SYGVKD.

V usage is TRBV28 and J usage is TRBJ1-4; D is unclear. This CDR3 region has 12 residues. V was pared by 6 bases and J by 8 bases, with 10 bases between. The germline V gene has CDR1 MDHEN and CDR2 SYDVKM. CDR3 residues: CASSGGWEKLFF. The CDR3 DNA sequence: TGTGCCAGCAGCGGTGGGTGGGAAAAACTGTTTTTT.